The present TCR beta chain was sequenced within a study of CXCR3-negative and CXCR3-positive naive CD8 T cells. Naive CD8+ T cells had a CD45RO-CCR7+CD27+CD95- phenotype. The TRB cDNA libraries were prepared by 5' RACE with UMI labels. TCRdb re-called the 5' RACE reads; every CDR3 protein appears as one record, without DNA. The sample is made up of 75,000 or so distinct CDR3 sequences, and the top ten hold roughly 1.5% of it. The CDR3 covers 16 residues. The genes are TRBV12-3 or TRBV12-4 and TRBJ2-5; lacking DNA, the TRBD2 call made by TCRdb goes unchecked. The sequence derives from a human donor in good health. Some clones in this sample may be carry-over from other donors' samples. The sequencing sample was made of naive CXCR3- CD8+ T cells from blood. The subset is: CD45RO-CCR7+CD27+CD95- naive CD8+ T cells lacking CXCR3 (TNR3-). The CDR3 reads CASSQSGLIAQETQYF.